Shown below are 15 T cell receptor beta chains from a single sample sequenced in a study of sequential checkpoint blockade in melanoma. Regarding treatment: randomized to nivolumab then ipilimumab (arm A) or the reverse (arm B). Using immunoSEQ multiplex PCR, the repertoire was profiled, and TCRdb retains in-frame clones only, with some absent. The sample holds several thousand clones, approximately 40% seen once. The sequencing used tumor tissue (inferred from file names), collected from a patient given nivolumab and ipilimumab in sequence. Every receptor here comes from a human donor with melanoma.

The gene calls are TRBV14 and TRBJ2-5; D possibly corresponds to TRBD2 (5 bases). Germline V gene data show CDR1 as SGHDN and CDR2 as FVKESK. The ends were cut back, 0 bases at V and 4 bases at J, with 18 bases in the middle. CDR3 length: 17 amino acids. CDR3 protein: CASSQESGRPLGETQYF. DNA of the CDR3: TGTGCCAGCAGCCAAGAGAGCGGTCGCCCCTTGGGAGAGACCCAGTACTTC.

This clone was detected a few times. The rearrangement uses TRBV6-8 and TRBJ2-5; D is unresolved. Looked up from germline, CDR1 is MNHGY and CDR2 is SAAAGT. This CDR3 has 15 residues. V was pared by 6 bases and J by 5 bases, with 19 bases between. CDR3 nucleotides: TGTGCCAGCAGGCCTCCCGAAGGACCGCGGGAGACCCAGTACTTC. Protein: CASRPPEGPRETQYF.

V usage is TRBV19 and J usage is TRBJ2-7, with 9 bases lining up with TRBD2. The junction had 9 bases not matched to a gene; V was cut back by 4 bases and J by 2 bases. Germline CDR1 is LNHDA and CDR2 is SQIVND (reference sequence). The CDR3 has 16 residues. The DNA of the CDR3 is TGTGCCAGTAGTAAGGGGACTAGCCCTTTTCCCTACGAGCAGTACTTC. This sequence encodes CASSKGTSPFPYEQYF.

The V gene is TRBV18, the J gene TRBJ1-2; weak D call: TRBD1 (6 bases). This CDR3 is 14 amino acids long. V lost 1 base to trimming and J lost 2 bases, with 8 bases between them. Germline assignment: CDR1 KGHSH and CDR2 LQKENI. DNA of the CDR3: TGTGCCAGCTCACCACGGGGACACAACTATGGCTACACCTTC. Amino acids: CASSPRGHNYGYTF.

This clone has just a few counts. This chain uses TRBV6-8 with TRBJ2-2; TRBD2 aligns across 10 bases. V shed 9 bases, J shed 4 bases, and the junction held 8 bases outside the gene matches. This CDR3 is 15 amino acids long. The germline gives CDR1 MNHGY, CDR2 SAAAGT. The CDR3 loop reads CASSGRSWSTGELFF. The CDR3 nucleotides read TGTGCCAGTAGCGGGAGGTCGTGGAGCACCGGGGAGCTGTTTTTT.

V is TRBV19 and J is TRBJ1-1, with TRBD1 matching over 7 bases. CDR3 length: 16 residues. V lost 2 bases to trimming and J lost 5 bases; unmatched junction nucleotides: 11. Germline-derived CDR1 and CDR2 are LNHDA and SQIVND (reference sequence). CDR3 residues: CASSITGVGLGTEAFF. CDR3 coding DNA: TGTGCCAGTAGTATAACAGGGGTAGGATTGGGGACTGAAGCTTTCTTT.

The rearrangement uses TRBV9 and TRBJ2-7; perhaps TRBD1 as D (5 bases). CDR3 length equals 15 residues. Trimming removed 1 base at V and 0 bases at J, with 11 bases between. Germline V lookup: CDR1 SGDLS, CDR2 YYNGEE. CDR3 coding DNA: TGTGCCAGCAGCGTATCTTACAGGAGCTCCTACGAGCAGTACTTC. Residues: CASSVSYRSSYEQYF.

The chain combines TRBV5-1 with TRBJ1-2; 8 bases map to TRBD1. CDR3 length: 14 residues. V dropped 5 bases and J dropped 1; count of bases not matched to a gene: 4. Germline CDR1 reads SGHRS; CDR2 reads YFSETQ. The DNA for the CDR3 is TGCGCCAGCAGGCCGACAGGGGATAACTATGGCTACACCTTC. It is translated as CASRPTGDNYGYTF.

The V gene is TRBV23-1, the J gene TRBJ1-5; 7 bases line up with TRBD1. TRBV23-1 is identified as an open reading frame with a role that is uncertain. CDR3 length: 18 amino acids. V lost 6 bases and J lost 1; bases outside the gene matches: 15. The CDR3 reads CASSHPPGGSQSNQPQHF. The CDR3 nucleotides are TGCGCCAGCAGCCATCCCCCAGGGGGTAGCCAGAGCAATCAGCCCCAGCATTTT.

In DNA form, the CDR3 reads TGTGCCAGCAGCCCTTCGGGGTCCGTGAACACTGAAGCTTTCTTT. The encoded protein is CASSPSGSVNTEAFF. V is TRBV28 and J is TRBJ1-1; D unclear. V lost 6 bases and J 0 bases, leaving 14 bases between the germline ends. This CDR3 has 15 amino acids. CDR1 MDHEN and CDR2 SYDVKM come from the germline V gene. Drawing the rest from reference TRBV28 and TRBJ1-1, the complete variable domain is DVKVTQSSRYLVKRTGEKVFLECVQDMDHENMFWYRQDPGLGLRLIYFSYDVKMKEKGDIPEGYSVSREKKERFSLILESASTNQTSMYLCASSPSGSVNTEAFFGQGTRLTVV.

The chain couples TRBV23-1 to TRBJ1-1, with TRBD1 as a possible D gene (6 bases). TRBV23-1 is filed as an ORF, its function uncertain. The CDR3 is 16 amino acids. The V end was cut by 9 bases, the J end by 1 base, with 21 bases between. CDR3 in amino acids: CARIHESGGKNTEAFF. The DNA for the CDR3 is TGCGCCAGGATCCACGAATCGGGGGGCAAGAACACTGAAGCTTTCTTT.

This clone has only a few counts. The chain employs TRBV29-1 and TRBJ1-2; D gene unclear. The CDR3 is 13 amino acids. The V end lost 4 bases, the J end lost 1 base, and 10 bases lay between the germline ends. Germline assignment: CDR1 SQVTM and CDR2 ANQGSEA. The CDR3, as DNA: TGCAGCGTTGGTCCCCGTTTTAACTATGGCTACACCTTC. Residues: CSVGPRFNYGYTF.

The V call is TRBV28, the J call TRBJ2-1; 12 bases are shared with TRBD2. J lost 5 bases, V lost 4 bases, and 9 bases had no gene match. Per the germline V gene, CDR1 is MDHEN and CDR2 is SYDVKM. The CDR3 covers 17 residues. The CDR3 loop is CASSSNRLAGVHNEQFF. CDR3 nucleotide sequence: TGTGCCAGCAGTTCCAACCGACTAGCGGGAGTCCACAATGAGCAGTTCTTC.

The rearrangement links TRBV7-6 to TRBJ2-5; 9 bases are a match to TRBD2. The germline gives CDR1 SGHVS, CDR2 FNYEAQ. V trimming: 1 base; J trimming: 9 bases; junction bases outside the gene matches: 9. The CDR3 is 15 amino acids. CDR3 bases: TGTGCCAGCAGCTTAGGCGGGAGGGCCAACGGGGCCCAGTACTTC. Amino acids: CASSLGGRANGAQYF.

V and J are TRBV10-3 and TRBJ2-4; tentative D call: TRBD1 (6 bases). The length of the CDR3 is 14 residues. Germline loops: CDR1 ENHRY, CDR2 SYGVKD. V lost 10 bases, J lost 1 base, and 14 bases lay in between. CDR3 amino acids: CASDPRGAKNIQYF. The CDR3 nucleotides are TGTGCCAGCGACCCGAGGGGGGCCAAAAACATTCAGTACTTC.